A single sample gave rise to the 18 T cell receptor beta chains below, sequenced in a study of shared clonotypes between healthy human individuals. TCRdb's table, derived via immunoSEQ multiplex PCR, lists solely in-frame clones and lacks some. Of roughly 2.6 million clones listed, 85% to 95% are singletons. The sequencing input was naive CD4+ T cells sorted from blood. As to subset: CD45RA+ positively selected. The receptors shown here come from a man between 18 and 29 years old in good health.

As concerns this clone: At the DNA level, this CDR3 is encoded by other sequences in the same sample as well. V is TRBV18 and J is TRBJ1-2; TRBD1 aligns across 9 bases. The germline gives CDR1 KGHSH, CDR2 LQKENI. This CDR3 is 13 amino acids long. J was trimmed by 6 bases and V by 2 bases; bases with no gene match: 1. CDR3 coding DNA: TGTGCCAGCTCACCAGGGACAGGGAATGGCTACACCTTC. Translated: CASSPGTGNGYTF.

Of note for this clone: Additional DNA sequences in this sample encode the identical CDR3. The rearrangement links TRBV18 to TRBJ2-7, with 7 nucleotides matching TRBD1. V shed 0 bases, J shed 1 base, and the junction held 0 bases outside the gene matches. Germline V lookup: CDR1 KGHSH, CDR2 LQKENI. This CDR3 is built from 14 residues. The CDR3 sequence is CASSPPTGSYEQYF. DNA for the CDR3: TGTGCCAGCTCACCACCGACAGGGTCCTACGAGCAGTACTTC.

This chain joins TRBV7-8 and TRBJ1-1; TRBD1 is a possible D gene (5 bases). The germline V gene has CDR1 SGHVS and CDR2 FQNEAQ. The CDR3 loop spans 13 amino acids. V was shortened by 6 bases and J by 3 bases, with 11 bases between the two germline ends. The CDR3 DNA reads TGTGCCAGCAGACCCCAGGGAGACACTGAAGCTTTCTTT. It encodes CASRPQGDTEAFF. Combining the CDR3 with reference TRBV7-8 and TRBJ1-1 gives the whole variable domain GAGVSQSPRYKVAKRGQDVALRCDPISGHVSLFWYQQALGQGPEFLTYFQNEAQLDKSGLPSDRFFAERPEGSVSTLKIQRTQQEDSAVYLCASRPQGDTEAFFGQGTRLTVV.

J is TRBJ1-2 and V is TRBV18; 7 positions match TRBD1. The CDR3 loop spans 15 amino acids. Germline values: CDR1 KGHSH, CDR2 LQKENI. The J segment lost 4 bases and the V segment lost 6 bases, leaving 11 bases of the junction unmatched. The DNA of the CDR3 is TGTGCCAGCTCCCGCAACGGGACAGTCGTCTATGGCTACACCTTC. Amino acids: CASSRNGTVVYGYTF.

This clone appeared once. The V call is TRBV11-3, the J call TRBJ2-5; D possibly uses TRBD1 or TRBD2 (6 bases each). The V gene lost 4 bases and the J gene lost 5 bases, with 17 bases spanning the gap. There are 15 residues in the CDR3. Germline CDR1 SGHNT, CDR2 YENEEA. The DNA of the CDR3 is TGTGCCAGCAGCTCCAGATTGGGGGCGGGGGAGACCCAGTACTTC. It yields the protein CASSSRLGAGETQYF.

The rearrangement uses TRBV7-9 and TRBJ2-1, with 9 positions matching TRBD1. Trimming cost V 3 bases and J 6 bases; bases outside gene matches: 3. The CDR3 extends over 14 amino acids. CDR1 is SEHNR, CDR2 FQNEAQ, per germline (reference sequence). CDR3: CASSFRDRVNEQFF. CDR3 nucleotide sequence: TGTGCCAGCAGCTTCCGGGACAGGGTCAATGAGCAGTTCTTC.

This chain connects TRBV2 to TRBJ2-7, with 8 bases lining up with TRBD1. This CDR3 region has 16 residues. Germline CDR1 reads SNHLY; CDR2 reads FYNNEI. V shed 1 base, J shed 1 base, and the junction held 6 bases outside the gene matches. CDR3 in DNA: TGTGCCAGCAGTGAAGGCTGGGACAGGTCATCCTACGAGCAGTACTTC. This gives the protein CASSEGWDRSSYEQYF.

The V and J genes are TRBV11-1 and TRBJ2-5; 7 positions agree with TRBD2. The germline V gene has CDR1 SGHAT and CDR2 FQDESV (reference sequence). The CDR3 sequence is 13 residues long. J was trimmed by 3 bases and V by 3 bases; bases with no gene match: 1. The CDR3 sequence is CASSLGGEETQYF. The DNA of the CDR3 is TGTGCCAGCAGCTTGGGAGGGGAAGAGACCCAGTACTTC.

The chain is built from TRBV19 and TRBJ1-1; D call uncertain. In germline, CDR1 is LNHDA, CDR2 SQIVND (reference sequence). Trimming took 5 bases from V and 0 from J, leaving 13 bases between them. The CDR3 spans 15 residues. CDR3 sequence (DNA): TGTGCCAGTAGTCGTCAAGCGGTTGTGAACACTGAAGCTTTCTTT. Residues: CASSRQAVVNTEAFF.

The J gene is TRBJ1-2, the V gene TRBV5-6, with D unclear. The length of the CDR3 is 15 residues. Trimming pared 0 bases from V and 5 bases from J, leaving 14 bases between. CDR1 and CDR2 from the germline V gene are SGHDT and YYEEEE. The CDR3 DNA follows: TGTGCCAGCAGCTTGGGGCGGGTCAGGCGATATGGCTACACCTTC. Its translation: CASSLGRVRRYGYTF.

The chain couples TRBV2 to TRBJ2-2; D remains ambiguous. The germline V gene encodes CDR1 SNHLY and CDR2 FYNNEI. The CDR3 sequence is 16 residues long. Between the trimmed V and J ends, which lost 6 bases and 1 base, there was a span of 15 bases. CDR3 coding DNA: TGTGCCAGCAGGAGGCACGGGTCAGAGAACACCGGGGAGCTGTTTTTT. This gives the protein CASRRHGSENTGELFF.

The chain combines TRBV5-1 with TRBJ2-7; 7 bases line up with TRBD1. Germline CDR1 is SGHRS and CDR2 is YFSETQ. The CDR3 covers 14 residues. The junction had 7 bases not matched to a gene; V was cut back by 4 bases and J by 3 bases. This CDR3 is CASSRDSFFYEQYF. The DNA for the CDR3 is TGCGCCAGCAGCCGGGACAGCTTTTTCTACGAGCAGTACTTC.

The rearrangement links TRBV10-1 to TRBJ1-3; D gene ambiguous. V was pared by 4 bases and J by 0 bases, with 10 bases between. The CDR3 contains 15 residues. Germline V gene sequence: CDR1 WNHNN, CDR2 SYGVQD (reference sequence). Written as DNA, the CDR3 is TGCGCCAGCAGTGTAGGAGGATCCTCTGGAAACACCATATATTTT. Residues: CASSVGGSSGNTIYF.

This chain uses TRBV19 with TRBJ2-7; TRBD1 matches at 10 bases. The J segment lost 6 bases and the V segment lost 3 bases, leaving 5 bases of the junction unmatched. The CDR3 length is 14 residues. CDR1 is LNHDA, CDR2 SQIVND, per germline (reference sequence). This chain's CDR3 is CASSIGTGAVEQYF. The CDR3 DNA sequence: TGTGCCAGTAGTATCGGGACAGGGGCTGTCGAGCAGTACTTC.

Details on this clone: Other DNA sequences from this sample encode an identical CDR3 as well. This sequence joins TRBV10-3 and TRBJ2-5; no clear D gene. V lost 3 bases and J 2 bases, leaving 7 bases between the germline ends. Germline V gives CDR1 ENHRY, CDR2 SYGVKD. The CDR3 spans 13 residues. CDR3 DNA sequence: TGTGCCATCAGTGACAGTCCGCAAGAGACCCAGTACTTC. This gives the protein CAISDSPQETQYF.

The chain joins TRBV19 to TRBJ1-5, with unresolved D. The ends were cut back, 7 bases at V and 0 bases at J, with 10 bases in the middle. The CDR3 runs to 14 residues. From germline, CDR1 is LNHDA and CDR2 SQIVND (reference sequence). The CDR3 nucleotides read TGTGCCAGTATCAGTGATAATAGCAATCAGCCCCAGCATTTT. Its protein is CASISDNSNQPQHF. The variable domain in full, completed from reference TRBV19 and TRBJ1-5, reads DGGITQSPKYLFRKEGQNVTLSCEQNLNHDAMYWYRQDPGQGLRLIYYSQIVNDFQKGDIAEGYSVSREKKESFPLTVTSAQKNPTAFYLCASISDNSNQPQHFGDGTRLSIL.

This rearrangement joins TRBV7-2 to TRBJ1-5, with D hard to call. The length of the CDR3 is 13 residues. Trimming pared 1 base from V and 5 bases from J, leaving 6 bases between. Germline-derived CDR1 and CDR2 are SGHTA and FQGNSA. The CDR3 coding sequence is TGTGCCAGCAGCTTAGAGCCTTATCAGCCCCAGCATTTT. This gives the protein CASSLEPYQPQHF. Full variable domain (outside the CDR3, taken from reference TRBV7-2 and TRBJ1-5): GAGVSQSPSNKVTEKGKDVELRCDPISGHTALYWYRQSLGQGLEFLIYFQGNSAPDKSGLPSDRFSAERTGGSVSTLTIQRTQQEDSAVYLCASSLEPYQPQHFGDGTRLSIL.

CDR3 protein: CASTEGGGGANVLTF. The CDR3 DNA sequence: TGTGCCAGCACCGAGGGGGGGGGCGGGGCCAACGTCCTGACTTTC. V and J are TRBV6-5 and TRBJ2-6, with a weak D call TRBD2 (7 bases). Trimming removed 7 bases at V and 4 bases at J, with 14 bases between. This CDR3 spans 15 amino acids. Germline CDR1 reads MNHEY; CDR2 reads SVGAGI.